One sample yielded the 25 T cell receptor beta chains listed below, sequenced in a study of blood T cell repertoires in COVID-19. Using immunoSEQ multiplex PCR, the repertoire was profiled, and TCRdb retains in-frame clones only, with some absent. The sample lists about 380,000 clones, more than 75% occurring once. Sequencing input: PBMCs or T cells enriched from blood (not recorded which). The receptors shown here come from a young woman who had recovered from COVID-19.

The chain recombines TRBV7-9 with TRBJ1-1; D is ambiguous. Germline V gene data show CDR1 as SEHNR and CDR2 as FQNEAQ (reference sequence). V shed 6 bases and J shed 7 bases, with 12 bases lying between them. The CDR3 sequence is 12 residues long. CDR3 residues: CASSLESVEAFF. CDR3 nucleotide sequence: TGTGCCAGCAGTCTCGAGAGCGTTGAAGCTTTCTTT.

The chain is built from TRBV5-6 and TRBJ2-7, with a possible D match to TRBD2 (6 bases). Germline values: CDR1 SGHDT, CDR2 YYEEEE. This CDR3 is built from 13 residues. Deletions cut 3 bases from V and 3 bases from J, with 10 bases between. CDR3 DNA: TGTGCCAGCAGCTCCGGGACTTTCTACGAGCAGTACTTC. Translating gives CASSSGTFYEQYF.

This chain links TRBV5-8 with TRBJ1-4; D remains ambiguous. The CDR3 contains 13 residues. The germline V and J ends were trimmed by 6 bases and 0 bases, with 6 bases remaining between them. CDR1 is SGHTS and CDR2 is YDEGEE in the germline V gene. The CDR3 loop reads CASNLATNEKLFF. The CDR3 DNA sequence: TGTGCCAGCAACCTAGCAACTAATGAAAAACTGTTTTTT.

V usage is TRBV30 and J usage is TRBJ2-7, with a possible D match to TRBD1 (6 bases). Trimming pared 2 bases from V and 2 bases from J, leaving 10 bases between. Germline CDR1 GTSNPN, CDR2 SVGIG (reference sequence). CDR3 size: 13 residues. The CDR3 coding sequence is TGTGCCTGGAGTACCAGGGGTCCCTACGAGCAGTACTTC. Protein: CAWSTRGPYEQYF.

The chain is built from TRBV7-9 and TRBJ1-6; D is undetermined. The CDR3 has 15 amino acids. V was shortened by 5 bases and J by 7 bases, with 15 bases between the two germline ends. Germline assignment: CDR1 SEHNR and CDR2 FQNEAQ (reference sequence). The CDR3 DNA is TGTGCCAGCAGCCGCAGAGGCGAATGGAATTCACCCCTCCACTTT. This translates into CASSRRGEWNSPLHF.

The CDR3 is CASSIPGGSYEQYF. The CDR3 DNA reads as TGTGCCAGCAGCATCCCGGGGGGATCCTACGAGCAGTACTTC. This chain uses TRBV5-5 with TRBJ2-7; 7 bases are shared with TRBD2. V gave up 4 bases and J gave up 1 base; unmatched junction bases: 5. This CDR3 is built from 14 residues. Germline values: CDR1 SGHKS, CDR2 YYEKEE (reference sequence).

Written as DNA, the CDR3 is TGTGCCAGCAGTTACTTCCGTTCCGGGTTAAATAATGAGCAGTTCTTC. As protein: CASSYFRSGLNNEQFF. The V and J genes are TRBV6-2 or TRBV6-3 and TRBJ2-1, with unresolved D. Trimming left V 1 base short and J 7 bases short, with 17 bases between. The CDR3 runs 16 residues. The germline V gene encodes CDR1 MNHEY and CDR2 SVGEGT.

J is TRBJ2-1 and V is TRBV12-3 or TRBV12-4; no clear D. This CDR3 region has 10 residues. The CDR3 nucleotides are TGTGCGATCGGTTCTAATGAGCAGTTCTTC. It specifies CAIGSNEQFF.

This clone was observed a single time. The chain joins TRBV2 to TRBJ1-5; D may be TRBD1 (6 bases). CDR1 and CDR2 (germline): SNHLY, FYNNEI. V was trimmed by 7 bases and J by 7 bases, leaving 20 bases between them. The CDR3 is 15 residues long. CDR3 amino acids: CASTWTEMAGQPQHF. In nucleotides, the CDR3 is TGTGCCAGCACTTGGACAGAGATGGCCGGGCAGCCCCAGCATTTT. Based on the CDR3 plus reference TRBV2 and TRBJ1-5, the full variable domain is EPEVTQTPSHQVTQMGQEVILRCVPISNHLYFYWYRQILGQKVEFLVSFYNNEISEKSEIFDDQFSVERPDGSNFTLKIRSTKLEDSAMYFCASTWTEMAGQPQHFGDGTRLSIL.

The J gene is TRBJ2-7, the V gene TRBV7-3; 10 nucleotides agree with TRBD2. V shed 5 bases and J 2 bases; nucleotides not matched to a gene: 6. Germline V gene sequence: CDR1 SGHTA, CDR2 FQGTGA. The CDR3 has 15 amino acids. CDR3 loop: CASSTSSGGPYEQYF. In DNA form, the CDR3 reads TGTGCCAGCAGCACATCTAGCGGGGGCCCCTACGAGCAGTACTTC.

This clone has a single count. The chain uses TRBV9 and TRBJ1-2; D ambiguous. The CDR3 length is 14 residues. Germline CDR1 is SGDLS and CDR2 is YYNGEE. Trimming stripped 0 bases from V and 5 bases from J, with 11 bases between. The DNA of the CDR3 is TGTGCCAGCAGCGTAGATACAAAGCGTTATGGCTACACCTTC. It yields the protein CASSVDTKRYGYTF.

The chain uses TRBV19 and TRBJ1-2; the D is unclear. The CDR3 has 16 amino acids. Germline V CDR1 and CDR2: LNHDA, SQIVND (reference sequence). V lost 3 bases, J lost 3 bases, and 17 bases lay in between. The DNA for the CDR3 is TGTGCCAGTAGTATCAAAGAGGGATTCCTTGACTATGGCTACACCTTC. It translates to CASSIKEGFLDYGYTF.

The V and J genes are TRBV5-5 and TRBJ1-1; 10 bases align to TRBD1. There are 14 residues in the CDR3. The junction had 1 base not matched to a gene; V was cut back by 4 bases and J by 1 base. CDR1 is SGHKS and CDR2 is YYEKEE in the germline V gene (reference sequence). CDR3 DNA: TGTGCCAGCAGCCGACAGGGGGCGAACACTGAAGCTTTCTTT. Translation gives CASSRQGANTEAFF.

The V gene is TRBV3-1 (or the pseudogene TRBV3-2), the J gene TRBJ2-7, with TRBD1 matching over 7 bases. CDR1 LGHDT and CDR2 YNNKEL come from the germline V gene (reference sequence). Trimming at V came to 1 base and at J to 2 bases, leaving 5 bases not matched to a gene. The CDR3 consists of 15 residues. The CDR3, as DNA: TGTGCCAGCAGCCAAGGTCAGGGGGTAGCCTACGAGCAGTACTTC. As protein: CASSQGQGVAYEQYF.

The rearrangement joins TRBV27 to TRBJ1-5; no reliable D call. The V end lost 2 bases, the J end lost 3 bases, and 5 bases lay between the germline ends. The CDR3 totals 13 residues. Germline V gives CDR1 MNHEY, CDR2 SMNVEV (reference sequence). CDR3 sequence reads: CASSLNYNQPQHF. The DNA for the CDR3 is TGTGCCAGCAGTTTAAACTACAATCAGCCCCAGCATTTT.

The rearrangement joins TRBV6-5 to TRBJ1-2, with 9 bases aligning to TRBD1. J lost 8 bases, V lost 4 bases, and 14 bases had no gene match. From germline, CDR1 is MNHEY and CDR2 SVGAGI. The CDR3 is 16 amino acids. In DNA form, the CDR3 reads TGTGCCAGCAGTTCAGATAGGGACAGGGCCGTCGTAGGCTACACCTTC. It is translated as CASSSDRDRAVVGYTF.

The rearrangement joins TRBV2 to TRBJ1-2; 7 bases are shared with TRBD1. The CDR3 has 12 amino acids. V shed 9 bases, J shed 2 bases, and the junction held 3 bases outside the gene matches. Per germline, CDR1 SNHLY and CDR2 FYNNEI. CDR3 nucleotides: TGTGCCAGGGCGACAGGGAACTATGGCTACACCTTC. Protein sequence: CARATGNYGYTF.

The CDR3 spells CATSAGRGASDTQYF. Here the CDR3 DNA reads TGTGCCACCAGTGCAGGCAGGGGTGCCTCAGATACGCAGTATTTT. The chain joins TRBV24-1 to TRBJ2-3; perhaps TRBD1 as D (6 bases). Trimming shortened V by 5 bases and J by 4 bases, and 15 bases separated the two germline ends. Germline-derived CDR1 and CDR2 are KGHDR and SFDVKD. There are 15 residues in the CDR3.

In nucleotides, the CDR3 is TGTGCCTGGGGATCCCTCCTAGATACGCAGTATTTT. This translates into CAWGSLLDTQYF. V usage is TRBV30 and J usage is TRBJ2-3; D unclear. The V end was cut by 5 bases, the J end by 5 bases, with 11 bases between. This CDR3 region has 12 residues. Germline CDR1 reads GTSNPN; CDR2 reads SVGIG (reference sequence). Full variable domain (outside the CDR3, taken from reference TRBV30 and TRBJ2-3): SQTIHQWPATLVQPVGSPLSLECTVEGTSNPNLYWYRQAAGRGLQLLFYSVGIGQISSEVPQNLSASRPQDRQFILSSKKLLLSDSGFYLCAWGSLLDTQYFGPGTRLTVL.

This CDR3 reads CASSPTGTLGYTF. The CDR3, as DNA: TGTGCCAGTAGCCCGACAGGGACCCTAGGCTACACCTTC. This sequence joins TRBV19 and TRBJ1-2; 7 bases match TRBD1. J was trimmed by 8 bases and V by 6 bases; bases with no gene match: 9. The CDR3 is made up of 13 amino acids. Looked up from germline, CDR1 is LNHDA and CDR2 is SQIVND (reference sequence).

The V gene is TRBV10-1, the J gene TRBJ2-1; 11 bases are shared with TRBD1. The trim removed 4 bases at V and 4 bases at J, leaving 6 bases unmatched. The germline gives CDR1 WNHNN, CDR2 SYGVQD (reference sequence). The CDR3 totals 16 residues. The CDR3 here is CASSGGTGGSYNEQFF. DNA of the CDR3: TGCGCCAGCAGTGGAGGGACAGGGGGGTCATACAATGAGCAGTTCTTC.

This chain uses TRBV2 with TRBJ1-6; D gene uncertain. Germline V gives CDR1 SNHLY, CDR2 FYNNEI. The CDR3 covers 16 residues. The germline V and J ends were trimmed by 10 bases and 0 bases, with 16 bases remaining between them. CDR3 DNA sequence: TGTGCCACCCAAGGAGCTCGGGGCTCCTATAATTCACCCCTCCACTTT. Translating it yields CATQGARGSYNSPLHF.

The chain links TRBV6-2 or TRBV6-3 to TRBJ2-1, with 8 bases that match TRBD1. J gave up 5 bases and V 4 bases, and 4 bases lay outside the gene matches. Looked up from germline, CDR1 is MNHEY and CDR2 is SVGEGT. This CDR3 is built from 14 residues. CDR3 nucleotides: TGTGCCAGCAGTTCGACACAGGGGGACAATGAGCAGTTCTTC. It codes for CASSSTQGDNEQFF.

The rearrangement links TRBV11-2 to TRBJ2-3, with a tentative D call TRBD2 (6 bases). The V end was cut by 4 bases, the J end by 6 bases, with 14 bases between. Germline CDR1 reads SGHAT; CDR2 reads FQNNGV. CDR3 size: 14 residues. CDR3 DNA: TGTGCCAGCAGCTCGGGGGTGGCTGTGGATACGCAGTATTTT. Its protein is CASSSGVAVDTQYF.

The V gene is TRBV5-1, the J gene TRBJ1-5, with D perhaps TRBD1 (5 bases). The CDR3 covers 15 residues. Germline V gene data show CDR1 as SGHRS and CDR2 as YFSETQ. V shed 0 bases and J shed 3 bases, with 10 bases lying between them. The CDR3, as DNA: TGCGCCAGCAGCTTGGATCAGGGTTCCAATCAGCCCCAGCATTTT. Its translation is CASSLDQGSNQPQHF. Supplemented by reference TRBV5-1 and TRBJ1-5, the full variable domain reads KAGVTQTPRYLIKTRGQQVTLSCSPISGHRSVSWYQQTPGQGLQFLFEYFSETQRNKGNFPGRFSGRQFSNSRSEMNVSTLELGDSALYLCASSLDQGSNQPQHFGDGTRLSIL.